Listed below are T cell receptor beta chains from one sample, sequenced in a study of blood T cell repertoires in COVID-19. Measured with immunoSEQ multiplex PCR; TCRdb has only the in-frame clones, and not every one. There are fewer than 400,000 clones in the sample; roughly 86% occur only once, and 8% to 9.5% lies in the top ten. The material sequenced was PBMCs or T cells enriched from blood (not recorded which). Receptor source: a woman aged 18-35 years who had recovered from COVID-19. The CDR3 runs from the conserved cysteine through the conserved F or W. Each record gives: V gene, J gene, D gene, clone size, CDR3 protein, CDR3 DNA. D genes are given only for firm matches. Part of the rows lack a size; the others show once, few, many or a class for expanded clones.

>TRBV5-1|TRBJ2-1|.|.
CASSLGQAAILLDEQFF
TGCGCCAGCAGCTTGGGACAGGCGGCCATCCTTTTGGATGAGCAGTTCTTC
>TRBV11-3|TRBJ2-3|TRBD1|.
CASSSRQGVDTQYF
TGTGCCAGCAGCTCCCGACAGGGGGTAGATACGCAGTATTTT
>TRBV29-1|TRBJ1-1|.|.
CSVGTPGAEAFF
TGCAGCGTTGGAACCCCGGGGGCTGAAGCTTTCTTT
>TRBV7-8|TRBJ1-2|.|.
CASSLIRRDYGYTF
TGTGCCAGCAGCTTAATTAGGAGGGACTATGGCTACACCTTC
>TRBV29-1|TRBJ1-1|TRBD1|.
CSVERQGMNTEAFF
TGCAGCGTGGAAAGACAGGGAATGAACACTGAAGCTTTCTTT
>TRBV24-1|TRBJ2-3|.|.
CATSDPGGAIKDTQYF
TGTGCCACCAGTGACCCCGGAGGGGCGATTAAGGATACGCAGTATTTT
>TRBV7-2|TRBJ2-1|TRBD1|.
CASSKTGTGMDEQFF
TGTGCCAGCAGCAAAACCGGGACAGGGATGGATGAGCAGTTCTTC
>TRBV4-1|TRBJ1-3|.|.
CASSQKGIQGLSGNTIYF
TGCGCCAGCAGCCAAAAGGGGATCCAGGGCCTCTCTGGAAACACCATATATTTT
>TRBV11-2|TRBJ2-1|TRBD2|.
CASSLLAGGNNEQFF
TGTGCCAGCAGCTTGCTAGCGGGGGGGAACAATGAGCAGTTCTTC
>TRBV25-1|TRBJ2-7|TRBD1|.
CASSESSMGQGIEFQYF
TGTGCCAGCAGTGAATCCAGTATGGGACAGGGAATTGAGTTCCAGTACTTC
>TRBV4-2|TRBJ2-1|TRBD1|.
CASSQVLPGDRSYNEQFF
TGTGCCAGCAGCCAAGTACTGCCGGGGGACAGGTCCTACAATGAGCAGTTCTTC
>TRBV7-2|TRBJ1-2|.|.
CASRKNGQYYGYTF
TGTGCCAGCAGAAAGAACGGACAGTACTATGGCTACACCTTC
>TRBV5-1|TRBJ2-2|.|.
CASSRTGHPDTGELFF
TGCGCCAGCAGTCGTACAGGGCACCCGGACACCGGGGAGCTGTTTTTT
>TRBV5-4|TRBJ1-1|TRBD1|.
CASSGGQGGAEAFF
TGTGCCAGCAGCGGAGGACAGGGTGGCGCTGAAGCTTTCTTT
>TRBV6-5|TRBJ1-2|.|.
CASMGNYGYTF
TGTGCCAGCATGGGCAACTATGGCTACACCTTC
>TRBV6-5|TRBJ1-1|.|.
CASSLRTRGSTEAFF
TGTGCCAGCAGCTTACGTACCCGAGGGAGCACTGAAGCTTTCTTT
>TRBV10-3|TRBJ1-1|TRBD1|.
CAISEPRQGAWGVNTEAFF
TGTGCCATCAGTGAGCCCCGCCAGGGGGCGTGGGGAGTCAACACTGAAGCTTTCTTT
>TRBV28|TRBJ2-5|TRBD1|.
CASTSNRDSGVRETQYF
TGTGCCAGCACATCAAACCGGGACAGTGGGGTGAGGGAGACCCAGTACTTC
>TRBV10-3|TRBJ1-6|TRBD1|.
CAIRDRDSPNSPLHF
TGTGCCATCAGGGACCGGGACAGCCCGAATTCACCCCTCCACTTT
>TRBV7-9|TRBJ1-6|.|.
CASRSRGGDNSPLHF
TGTGCCAGCAGGTCAAGAGGGGGAGATAATTCACCCCTCCACTTT
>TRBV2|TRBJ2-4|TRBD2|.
CASSEGLAGVSKNIQYF
TGTGCCAGCAGTGAAGGCCTAGCGGGAGTCTCCAAAAACATTCAGTACTTC
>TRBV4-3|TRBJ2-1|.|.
CASSQGNGDEQFF
TGCGCCAGCAGCCAAGGTAACGGGGATGAGCAGTTCTTC
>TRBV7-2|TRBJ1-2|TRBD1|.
CASSSDRVHYGYTF
TGTGCCAGCAGCTCCGACAGGGTACACTATGGCTACACCTTC
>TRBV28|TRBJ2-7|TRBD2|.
CASSISLLAEGSYEQYF
TGTGCCAGCAGTATCAGTTTACTAGCGGAGGGATCCTACGAGCAGTACTTC
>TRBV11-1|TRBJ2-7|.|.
CASSFRTASYEQYF
TGTGCCAGCAGCTTCCGGACAGCATCCTACGAGCAGTACTTC
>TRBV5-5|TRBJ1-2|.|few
CASSRQDGNYGYTF
TGTGCCAGCAGTCGACAGGACGGTAACTATGGCTACACCTTC
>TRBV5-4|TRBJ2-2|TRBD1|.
CASSHDRGKTGELFF
TGTGCCAGCAGCCATGACAGGGGGAAAACCGGGGAGCTGTTTTTT
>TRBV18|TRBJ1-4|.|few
CASSRTLVRFGEKLFF
TGTGCCAGCTCAAGGACATTGGTCCGCTTTGGGGAAAAACTGTTTTTT
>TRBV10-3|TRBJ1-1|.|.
CAIGGGRRPTEAFF
TGTGCCATCGGGGGAGGGAGGCGGCCCACTGAAGCTTTCTTT
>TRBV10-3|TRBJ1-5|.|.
CAISESRFGNQPQHF
TGTGCCATCAGTGAGTCCAGGTTTGGCAATCAGCCCCAGCATTTT
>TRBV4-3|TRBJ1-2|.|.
CASSQDFRDYGYTF
TGCGCCAGCAGCCAAGACTTCAGGGACTATGGCTACACCTTC
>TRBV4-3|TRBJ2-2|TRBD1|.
CASSPGQANTGELFF
TGCGCCAGCAGCCCTGGACAGGCGAACACCGGGGAGCTGTTTTTT
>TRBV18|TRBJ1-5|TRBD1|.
CASSPQTGGDQPQHF
TGTGCCAGCTCACCCCAGACAGGGGGGGACCAGCCCCAGCATTTT
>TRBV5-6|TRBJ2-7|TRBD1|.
CASSSRGLFPYEQYF
TGTGCCAGCAGCTCCAGGGGGCTATTCCCCTACGAGCAGTACTTC
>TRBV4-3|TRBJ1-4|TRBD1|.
CASSQDASTGGNEKLFF
TGCGCCAGCAGCCAAGATGCTTCGACAGGGGGGAATGAAAAACTGTTTTTT
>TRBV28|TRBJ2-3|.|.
CASGIEEGATDTQYF
TGTGCCAGCGGGATAGAGGAGGGGGCCACAGATACGCAGTATTTT
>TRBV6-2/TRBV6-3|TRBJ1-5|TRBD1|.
CASSYSWTGNQPQHF
TGTGCCAGCAGTTACTCGTGGACAGGAAATCAGCCCCAGCATTTT
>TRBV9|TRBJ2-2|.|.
CASSVNFGELFF
TGTGCCAGCAGCGTAAACTTCGGGGAGCTGTTTTTT
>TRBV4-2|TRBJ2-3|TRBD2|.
CASSQDASGGTDTQYF
TGTGCCAGCAGCCAAGACGCTAGCGGGGGCACAGATACGCAGTATTTT
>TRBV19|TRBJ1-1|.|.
CASSLWTETEAFF
TGTGCCAGTAGCCTTTGGACAGAAACTGAAGCTTTCTTT
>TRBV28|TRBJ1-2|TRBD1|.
CASSPGQGMDYGYTF
TGTGCCAGCAGTCCGGGACAGGGGATGGACTATGGCTACACCTTC